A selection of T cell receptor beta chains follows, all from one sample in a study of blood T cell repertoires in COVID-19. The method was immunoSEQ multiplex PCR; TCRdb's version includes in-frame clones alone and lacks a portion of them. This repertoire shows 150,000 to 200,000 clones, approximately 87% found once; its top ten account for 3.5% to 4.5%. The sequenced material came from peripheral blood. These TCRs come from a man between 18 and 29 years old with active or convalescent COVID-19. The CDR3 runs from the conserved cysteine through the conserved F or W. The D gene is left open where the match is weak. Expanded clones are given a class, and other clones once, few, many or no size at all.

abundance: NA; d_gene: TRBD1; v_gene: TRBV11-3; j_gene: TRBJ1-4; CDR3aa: CASSPSAGGREKLFF; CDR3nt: TGTGCCAGCAGCCCGTCGGCAGGGGGCCGGGAGAAACTGTTTTTT
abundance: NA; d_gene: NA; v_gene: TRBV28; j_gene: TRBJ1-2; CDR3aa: CASSLWDTNYGYTF; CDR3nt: TGTGCCAGCAGTTTATGGGACACTAACTATGGCTACACCTTC
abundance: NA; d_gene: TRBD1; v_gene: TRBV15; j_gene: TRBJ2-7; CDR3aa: CATSRAPPGQGSYEQYF; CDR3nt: TGTGCCACCAGCAGAGCACCACCGGGACAGGGCTCCTACGAGCAGTACTTC
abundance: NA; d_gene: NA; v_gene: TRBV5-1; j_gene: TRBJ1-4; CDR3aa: CASSSGLDNEKLFF; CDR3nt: TGCGCCAGCAGTTCAGGCCTGGATAATGAAAAACTGTTTTTT
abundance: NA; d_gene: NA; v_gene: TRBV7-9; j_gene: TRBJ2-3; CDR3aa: CASKENVWSFGTDTQYF; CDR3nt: TGTGCCAGCAAGGAAAACGTGTGGAGTTTCGGCACAGATACGCAGTATTTT
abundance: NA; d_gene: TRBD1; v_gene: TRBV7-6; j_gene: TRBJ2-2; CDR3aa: CASSLAMDRVRTGELFF; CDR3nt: TGTGCCAGCAGCTTAGCAATGGACAGGGTCCGGACCGGGGAGCTGTTTTTT
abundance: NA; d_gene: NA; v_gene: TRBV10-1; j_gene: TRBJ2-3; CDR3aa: CAFGTGGRGEDTQYF; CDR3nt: TGCGCCTTTGGGACCGGGGGCAGGGGGGAAGATACGCAGTATTTT
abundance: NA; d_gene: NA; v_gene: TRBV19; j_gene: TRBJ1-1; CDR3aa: CASTPPHFLEAFF; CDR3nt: TGTGCCAGTACCCCCCCGCACTTTCTTGAAGCTTTCTTT
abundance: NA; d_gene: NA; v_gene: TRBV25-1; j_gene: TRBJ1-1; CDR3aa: CASSPPGGGENTEAFF; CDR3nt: TGTGCCAGCAGTCCGCCGGGGGGGGGCGAGAACACTGAAGCTTTCTTT
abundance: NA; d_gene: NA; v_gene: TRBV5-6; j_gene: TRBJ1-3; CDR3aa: CASSFSGFSGNTIYF; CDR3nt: TGTGCCAGCAGCTTCTCGGGGTTTTCTGGAAACACCATATATTTT
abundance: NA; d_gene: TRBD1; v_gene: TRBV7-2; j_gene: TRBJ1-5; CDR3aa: CASSQSGTGRQPQHF; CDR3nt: TGTGCCAGCAGCCAGAGCGGGACAGGACGACAGCCCCAGCATTTT
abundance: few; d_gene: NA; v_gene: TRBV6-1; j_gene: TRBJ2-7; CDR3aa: CASSVVVSGLKYEQYF; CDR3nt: TGTGCCAGCAGTGTTGTAGTGAGCGGTCTCAAGTACGAGCAGTACTTC
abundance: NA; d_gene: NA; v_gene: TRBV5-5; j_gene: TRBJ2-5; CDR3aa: CASSPIPGQETQYF; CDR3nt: TGTGCCAGCAGCCCAATACCGGGGCAAGAGACCCAGTACTTC
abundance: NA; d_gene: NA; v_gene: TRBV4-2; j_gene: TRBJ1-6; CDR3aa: CASSQDLQTTDNSPLHF; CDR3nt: TGTGCCAGCAGCCAAGATCTACAGACAACCGATAATTCACCCCTCCACTTT
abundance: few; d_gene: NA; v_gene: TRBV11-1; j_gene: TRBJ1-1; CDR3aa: CASSKGGGITEAFF; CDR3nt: TGTGCCAGCAGCAAAGGCGGGGGGATCACTGAAGCTTTCTTT
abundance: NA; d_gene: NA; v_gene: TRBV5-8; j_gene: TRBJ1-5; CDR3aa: CASSFGLASNQPQHF; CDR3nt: TGTGCCAGCAGCTTTGGTTTGGCTAGCAATCAGCCCCAGCATTTT
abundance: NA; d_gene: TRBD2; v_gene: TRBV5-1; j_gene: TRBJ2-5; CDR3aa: CASSLERLAGVETQYF; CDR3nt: TGCGCCAGCAGCTTGGAAAGACTAGCGGGGGTGGAGACCCAGTACTTC
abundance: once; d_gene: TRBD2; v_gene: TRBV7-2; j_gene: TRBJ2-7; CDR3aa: CASSSPGGEPYEQYF; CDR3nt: TGTGCCAGCAGCTCCCCCGGGGGGGAACCCTACGAGCAGTACTTC
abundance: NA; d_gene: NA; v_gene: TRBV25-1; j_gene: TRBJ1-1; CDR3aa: CASSESKVRTEAFF; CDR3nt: TGTGCCAGCAGTGAATCGAAGGTGAGGACTGAAGCTTTCTTT
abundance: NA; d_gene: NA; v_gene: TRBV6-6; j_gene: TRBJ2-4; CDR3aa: CASSYETRGIQYF; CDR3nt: TGTGCCAGCAGTTACGAGACAAGGGGCATTCAGTACTTC
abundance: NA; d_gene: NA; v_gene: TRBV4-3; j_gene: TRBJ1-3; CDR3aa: CASSIRAGSGNTIYF; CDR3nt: TGCGCCAGCTCTATACGAGCCGGCTCTGGAAACACCATATATTTT
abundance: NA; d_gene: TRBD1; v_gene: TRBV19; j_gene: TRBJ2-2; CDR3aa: CASRGQLANTGELFF; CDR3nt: TGTGCCAGTAGGGGACAGCTCGCGAACACCGGGGAGCTGTTTTTT
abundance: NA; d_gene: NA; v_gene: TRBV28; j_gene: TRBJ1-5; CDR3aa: CASRTVSQPQHF; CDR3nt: TGTGCCTCCCGGACAGTTTCTCAGCCCCAGCATTTT
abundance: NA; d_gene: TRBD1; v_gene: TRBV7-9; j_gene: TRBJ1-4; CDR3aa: CASSGLTGYGEKLFF; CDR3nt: TGTGCCAGCAGCGGTTTGACAGGGTATGGAGAAAAACTGTTTTTT
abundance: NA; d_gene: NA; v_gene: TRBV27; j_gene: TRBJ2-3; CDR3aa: CASTRDFPTDTQYF; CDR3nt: TGTGCCAGCACCAGGGACTTTCCCACAGATACGCAGTATTTT
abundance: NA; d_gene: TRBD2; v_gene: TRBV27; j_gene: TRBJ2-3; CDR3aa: CASSRLAGPSTDTQYF; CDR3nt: TGTGCCAGCAGTCGACTAGCAGGGCCTAGCACAGATACGCAGTATTTT
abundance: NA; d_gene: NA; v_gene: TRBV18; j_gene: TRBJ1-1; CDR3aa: CASSPREMTAEAFF; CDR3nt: TGTGCCAGCTCACCCCGCGAGATGACAGCTGAAGCTTTCTTT
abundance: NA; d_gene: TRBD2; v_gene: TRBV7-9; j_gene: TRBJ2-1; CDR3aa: CASSFPGTSGGGINEQFF; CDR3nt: TGTGCCAGCAGCTTTCCCGGGACTAGCGGCGGTGGGATCAATGAGCAGTTCTTC
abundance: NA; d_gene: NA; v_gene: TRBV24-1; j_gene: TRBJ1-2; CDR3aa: CATSDVSRVYGYTF; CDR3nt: TGTGCCACCAGTGATGTGTCCAGGGTTTATGGCTACACCTTC
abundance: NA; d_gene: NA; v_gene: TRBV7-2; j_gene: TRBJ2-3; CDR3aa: CASSLITYTDTQYF; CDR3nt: TGTGCCAGCAGCTTAATAACTTACACAGATACGCAGTATTTT
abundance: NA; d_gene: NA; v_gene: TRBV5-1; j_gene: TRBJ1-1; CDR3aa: CASSLGMSALVTTEAFF; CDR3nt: TGCGCCAGCAGCTTGGGTATGTCAGCGTTGGTGACCACTGAAGCTTTCTTT
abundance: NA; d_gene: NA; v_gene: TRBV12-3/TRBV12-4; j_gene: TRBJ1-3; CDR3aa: CASSGDQRNTIYF; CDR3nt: TGTGCCAGCAGCGGGGATCAAAGAAACACCATATATTTT
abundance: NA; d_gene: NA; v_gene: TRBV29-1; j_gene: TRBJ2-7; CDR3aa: CSVGGRESSYEQYF; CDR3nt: TGCAGCGTTGGAGGACGGGAGAGCTCCTACGAGCAGTACTTC
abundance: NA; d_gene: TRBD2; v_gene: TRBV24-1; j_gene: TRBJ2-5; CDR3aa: CATSAPGTTLEETQYF; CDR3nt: TGTGCCACCAGCGCTCCCGGGACTACCCTCGAAGAGACCCAGTACTTC
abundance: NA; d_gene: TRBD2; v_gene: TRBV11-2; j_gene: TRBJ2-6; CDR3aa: CASASGTTISGANVLTF; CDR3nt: TGTGCCAGCGCATCAGGGACTACTATCTCTGGGGCCAACGTCCTGACTTTC
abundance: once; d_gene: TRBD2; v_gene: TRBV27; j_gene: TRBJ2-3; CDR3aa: CASSLGLAGGRTDTQYF; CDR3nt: TGTGCCAGCAGTCTCGGACTAGCGGGGGGGCGGACAGATACGCAGTATTTT
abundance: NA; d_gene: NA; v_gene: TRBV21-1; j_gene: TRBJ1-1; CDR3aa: CASSNNWRGGTWTNTEAFF; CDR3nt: TGTGCCAGCAGCAATAACTGGAGGGGGGGGACTTGGACGAACACTGAAGCTTTCTTT
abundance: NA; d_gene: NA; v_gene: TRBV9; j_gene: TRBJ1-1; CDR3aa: CASSGLTATEAFF; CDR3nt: TGTGCCAGCAGCGGCTTGACAGCAACTGAAGCTTTCTTT
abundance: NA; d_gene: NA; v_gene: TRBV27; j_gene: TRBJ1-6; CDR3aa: CASTDSSYNSPLHF; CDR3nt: TGTGCCAGCACGGACAGCTCCTATAATTCACCCCTCCACTTT
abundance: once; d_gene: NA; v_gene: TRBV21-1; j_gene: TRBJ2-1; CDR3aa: CASSCPGTREEIYNEQFF; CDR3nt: TGTGCCAGCAGCTGCCCGGGGACTAGAGAAGAGATCTACAATGAGCAGTTCTTC
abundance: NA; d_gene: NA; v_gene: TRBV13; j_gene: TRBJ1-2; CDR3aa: CASSLTANYGYTF; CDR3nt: TGTGCCAGCAGCTTAACAGCTAACTATGGCTACACCTTC
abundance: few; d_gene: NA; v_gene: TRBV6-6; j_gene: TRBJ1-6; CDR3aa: CASSPRHLYNSPLHF; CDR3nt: TGTGCCAGCAGCCCCAGACACCTCTATAATTCACCCCTCCACTTT
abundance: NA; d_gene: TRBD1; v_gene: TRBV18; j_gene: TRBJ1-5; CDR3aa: CASSGQGNQPQHF; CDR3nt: TGTGCCAGCTCCGGACAGGGAAATCAGCCCCAGCATTTT
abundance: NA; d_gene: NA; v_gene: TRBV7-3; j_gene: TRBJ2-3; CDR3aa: CASSKNRAGGTDTQYF; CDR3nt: TGTGCCAGCAGCAAAAACAGGGCGGGAGGCACAGATACGCAGTATTTT
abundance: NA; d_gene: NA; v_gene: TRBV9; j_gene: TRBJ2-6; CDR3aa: CASSVGKLTGANVLTF; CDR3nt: TGTGCCAGCAGCGTAGGTAAACTAACTGGGGCCAACGTCCTGACTTTC
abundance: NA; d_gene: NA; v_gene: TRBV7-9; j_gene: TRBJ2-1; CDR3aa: CASSLGSRNEQFF; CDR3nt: TGTGCCAGCAGCTTGGGCAGCCGGAATGAGCAGTTCTTC
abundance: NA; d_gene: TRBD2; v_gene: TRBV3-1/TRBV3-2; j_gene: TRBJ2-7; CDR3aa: CASSQPGLAEYRQYF; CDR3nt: TGTGCCAGCAGCCAGCCGGGACTAGCTGAGTATAGGCAGTACTTC
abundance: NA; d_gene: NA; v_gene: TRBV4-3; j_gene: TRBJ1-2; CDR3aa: CASSQVLASYGYTF; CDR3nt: TGCGCCAGCAGCCAAGTTCTGGCCTCCTATGGCTACACCTTC
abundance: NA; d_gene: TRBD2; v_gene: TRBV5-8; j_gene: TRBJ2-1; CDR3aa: CASSLDRDYYNEQFF; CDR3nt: TGTGCCAGCAGCTTAGACCGGGACTACTACAATGAGCAGTTCTTC
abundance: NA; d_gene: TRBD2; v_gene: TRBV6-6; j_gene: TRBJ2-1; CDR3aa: CASSSTGLAGYNEQFF; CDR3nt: TGTGCCAGCAGTTCCACTGGACTAGCGGGGTACAATGAGCAGTTCTTC
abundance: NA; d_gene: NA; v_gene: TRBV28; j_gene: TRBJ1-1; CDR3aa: CASTSQWGRGTEAFF; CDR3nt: TGTGCCAGCACTTCACAATGGGGGAGGGGCACTGAAGCTTTCTTT
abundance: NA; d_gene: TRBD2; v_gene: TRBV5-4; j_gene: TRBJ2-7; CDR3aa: CASSRRGSSSSYEQYF; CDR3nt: TGTGCCAGCAGCAGGCGGGGGAGCTCGAGCTCCTACGAGCAGTACTTC
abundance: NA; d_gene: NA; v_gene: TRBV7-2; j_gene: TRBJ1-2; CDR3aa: CASSTSRQDNYGYTF; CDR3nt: TGTGCCAGCAGCACCAGCCGACAGGACAACTATGGCTACACCTTC
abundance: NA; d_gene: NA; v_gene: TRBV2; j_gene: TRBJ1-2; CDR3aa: CASALDPRSGYTF; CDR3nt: TGTGCCAGCGCTTTGGATCCAAGGAGTGGCTACACCTTC
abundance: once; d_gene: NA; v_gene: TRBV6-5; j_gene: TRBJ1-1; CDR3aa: CASSYLSEAFF; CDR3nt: TGTGCCAGCAGTTACCTAAGTGAAGCTTTCTTT